These 22 T cell receptor beta chains were all obtained from the same sample, sequenced in a study of molecular identifiers for immune sequencing clone quantification. TCRdb re-called the PCR reads with MiXCR, one entry per CDR3 protein. The sample includes 300,000 to 400,000 distinct CDR3 sequences, about a quarter of them seen just once. The specimen sequenced was naive CD8+ T cells from blood, with Jurkat cell RNA spiked in. The sample's subset: FACS-sorted CD8+CD4-CCR7+CD45RA+ naive T cells. All receptors derive from a human donor in good health. Some libraries in this study had Jurkat cell RNA spiked in.

As regards this clonotype: Germline is not matched at one junction end, which may reflect a read error. This sequence joins TRBV20-1 and TRBJ2-7, with 7 positions matching TRBD1. The V gene's germline CDR1 is DFQATT and CDR2 SNEGSKA (reference sequence). The CDR3 contains 13 residues. The CDR3: CGARPGQNYEQYF. The CDR3 DNA is TGCGGTGCTAGACCGGGACAGAATTACGAGCAGTACTTC.

This clonotype was detected a few times. For the CDR3, the DNA is TGTGCCAGCAGTAACCGGGACAGGGGGACGGGGAAAGAACACAATGAGCAGTTCTTC. Encoded protein: CASSNRDRGTGKEHNEQFF. This rearrangement joins TRBV6-6 to TRBJ2-1; 11 nucleotides align to TRBD1. Germline CDR1 and CDR2: MNHNY and SVGAGI (reference sequence). The V gene end was trimmed by 5 bases and the J gene end by 5 bases; junction bases not matched to a gene: 17. CDR3 length: 19 amino acids.

This clonotype came up many times. The J gene is TRBJ1-5, the V gene TRBV19; D not resolved. CDR3 length: 13 amino acids. Trimming left V 3 bases short and J 9 bases short, with 12 bases between. CDR1 is LNHDA, CDR2 SQIVND, per germline (reference sequence). CDR3 sequence: CASSIADWGPQHF. Written as DNA, the CDR3 is TGTGCCAGTAGTATTGCTGATTGGGGGCCCCAGCATTTT.

J is TRBJ1-1 and V is TRBV12-3 or TRBV12-4; tentative D call: TRBD1 (5 bases). V lost 4 bases, J lost 8 bases, and 14 bases lay in between. This CDR3 is 13 amino acids long. In nucleotides, the CDR3 is TGTGCCAGCAGTTCGGCCCACCGGGGCGAAGCTTTCTTT. Amino acids: CASSSAHRGEAFF.

The chain carries TRBV7-9 and TRBJ2-2; a possible D gene is TRBD1 (6 bases). CDR1 and CDR2 (germline): SEHNR, FQNEAQ (reference sequence). This CDR3 contains 17 residues. V was shortened by 2 bases and J by 2 bases, with 15 bases between the two germline ends. The CDR3 coding sequence is TGTGCCAGCAGCTTAATGGGGGCTACTCGAAACACCGGGGAGCTGTTTTTT. Translated, it gives CASSLMGATRNTGELFF.

As regards this clonotype: Being one base from a much bigger clone, this may be a read error. The chain has TRBV7-3 and TRBJ2-3; D is possibly TRBD1 (5 bases). The DNA end favors TRBJ1-5, so the J call may be wrong. From germline, CDR1 is SGHTA and CDR2 FQGTGA. This CDR3 has 14 residues. CDR3 DNA sequence: TGTGCCAGCAGCTTAACAGGGGACTCGGATACGCAGCATTTT. It yields the protein CASSLTGDSDTQHF.

This clonotype was seen repeatedly, ten times or more. The chain combines TRBV28 with TRBJ2-7; D remains unclear. Germline V gene data show CDR1 as MDHEN and CDR2 as SYDVKM. Trimming took off 6 bases at V and 4 bases at J, with 22 bases between the two ends. The CDR3 totals 16 residues. This chain's CDR3 is CASRSPDPAPGYEQYF. CDR3 nucleotides: TGTGCCAGCAGATCCCCAGACCCTGCGCCCGGGTACGAGCAGTACTTC.

This sequence joins TRBV7-2 and TRBJ2-1; unclear D gene. V lost 8 bases, J lost 0 bases, and 14 bases lay in between. This CDR3 comprises 15 residues. CDR1 is SGHTA, CDR2 FQGNSA, per germline. DNA for the CDR3: TGTGCCAGCTTCCCCCTCACCGGCTCCTACAATGAGCAGTTCTTC. Its translation: CASFPLTGSYNEQFF.

A few counts support this clonotype. The chain recombines TRBV20-1 with TRBJ2-6; the D is unclear. This CDR3 spans 16 amino acids. V was clipped by 1 base and J by 0 bases, with 10 bases between them. The germline gives CDR1 DFQATT, CDR2 SNEGSKA (reference sequence). CDR3 coding DNA: TGCAGTGCTAGAGTCGGATCCCACTCTGGGGCCAACGTCCTGACTTTC. Residues: CSARVGSHSGANVLTF.

The gene calls are TRBV6-2 or TRBV6-3 and TRBJ2-2; 10 nucleotides line up with TRBD2. V dropped 2 bases and J dropped 8; count of bases not matched to a gene: 14. Germline loops: CDR1 MNHEY, CDR2 SVGEGT. The CDR3 is 18 amino acids. In nucleotides, the CDR3 is TGTGCCAGCAGTTACACCTCCCTAGCGGGGGACCCGATTGGGGAGCTGTTTTTT. This translates into CASSYTSLAGDPIGELFF.

The rearrangement joins TRBV4-3 to TRBJ2-3; 12 bases fit TRBD2. This CDR3 spans 18 amino acids. V shed 1 base and J 8 bases; nucleotides not matched to a gene: 13. Germline V gene lookup returns CDR1 LGHNA and CDR2 YSLEER. The CDR3 reads CASSQAKSSGRAGGTQYF. The CDR3 nucleotides are TGCGCCAGCAGCCAAGCTAAATCTAGCGGGAGGGCCGGGGGTACGCAGTATTTT.

This clonotype was found many times. The rearrangement links TRBV20-1 to TRBJ1-1; 9 bases agree with TRBD1. CDR3 length: 11 residues. Unmatched junction bases numbered 4, after V lost 5 bases and J lost 9 bases. Germline CDR1 DFQATT, CDR2 SNEGSKA (reference sequence). CDR3 amino acids: CSAGQGIKAFF. CDR3 coding DNA: TGCAGTGCTGGACAGGGGATCAAAGCTTTCTTT.

For this clonotype: Possible read error: a much larger clone is one base away. The chain recombines TRBV11-2 with TRBJ2-4; D is tentatively TRBD1 or TRBD2 (6 bases each). V was cut by 5 bases and J by 6 bases, with 23 bases left in between. Germline values: CDR1 SGHAT, CDR2 FQNNGV. CDR3 length equals 17 residues. In DNA form, the CDR3 reads TGTGCCAGCAGCCAGGGCCTGGACGGGGGCGGCAGAAACATTCAGTACTTC. Its translation: CASSQGLDGGGRNIQYF. The entire variable domain, with the rest obtained from reference TRBV11-2 and TRBJ2-4, is as follows: EAGVAQSPRYKIIEKRQSVAFWCNPISGHATLYWYQQILGQGPKLLIQFQNNGVVDDSQLPKDRFSAERLKGVDSTLKIQPAKLEDSAVYLCASSQGLDGGGRNIQYFGAGTRLSVL.

The rearrangement uses TRBV10-3 and TRBJ2-7; TRBD2 aligns across 10 bases. Unmatched junction bases numbered 3, after V lost 3 bases and J lost 4 bases. Germline V lookup: CDR1 ENHRY, CDR2 SYGVKD. The CDR3 extends over 14 amino acids. CDR3 protein: CAISEQREGYEQYF. The CDR3 DNA sequence: TGTGCCATCAGTGAACAGCGGGAGGGGTACGAGCAGTACTTC.

The V and J genes are TRBV29-1 and TRBJ1-2, with TRBD1 matching 7 bases. Germline V lookup: CDR1 SQVTM, CDR2 ANQGSEA. The CDR3 sequence is 15 residues long. V was clipped by 6 bases and J by 1 base; unmatched bases: 11. The CDR3 is CSVGKDRVDNYGYTF. The CDR3 nucleotides read TGCAGCGTCGGGAAAGACAGGGTCGATAACTATGGCTACACCTTC.

The chain is built from TRBV11-2 and TRBJ2-7; 7 bases map to TRBD1. The CDR3 extends over 14 amino acids. J lost 2 bases, V lost 6 bases, and 7 bases had no gene match. Germline-derived CDR1 and CDR2 are SGHAT and FQNNGV. The CDR3 sequence: CASRAGTEPYEQYF. DNA of the CDR3: TGTGCCAGCAGGGCCGGGACAGAGCCCTACGAGCAGTACTTC.

CDR3 sequence reads: CAWNTEGEQETQYF. CDR3 coding DNA: TGTGCCTGGAACACAGAGGGGGAGCAAGAGACCCAGTACTTC. The J gene is TRBJ2-5, the V gene TRBV30, with a weak D call TRBD1 (6 bases). The V end was cut by 4 bases, the J end by 2 bases, with 14 bases between. Germline V gives CDR1 GTSNPN, CDR2 SVGIG (reference sequence). The CDR3 is 14 residues long.

This chain uses TRBV5-1 with TRBJ2-1, with D perhaps matching TRBD2 (5 bases). The germline V gene has CDR1 SGHRS and CDR2 YFSETQ. The CDR3 consists of 14 residues. Trimming took 0 bases from V and 7 from J, leaving 11 bases between them. The chain's CDR3 is CASSLVTRGNEQFF. CDR3 nucleotide sequence: TGCGCCAGCAGCTTGGTAACTAGAGGGAATGAGCAGTTCTTC.

CDR3 loop: CASSLHNAGPGGYEQYF. As DNA, the CDR3 is TGTGCCAGCAGCTTACACAACGCCGGGCCCGGGGGCTACGAGCAGTACTTC. This sequence joins TRBV7-9 and TRBJ2-7; TRBD2 is a possible D gene (6 bases). Trimming pared 2 bases from V and 3 bases from J, leaving 20 bases between. CDR3 length: 17 residues. The germline V gene has CDR1 SEHNR and CDR2 FQNEAQ (reference sequence).

This clonotype has just a few counts. The rearrangement uses TRBV30 and TRBJ1-1; D gene ambiguous. This CDR3 comprises 16 residues. Deletions cut 5 bases from V and 1 base from J, with 20 bases between. Germline V gene sequence: CDR1 GTSNPN, CDR2 SVGIG (reference sequence). The CDR3 DNA follows: TGTGCCTGGTGGCTATTCGGAGAATCAAAGAACACTGAAGCTTTCTTT. As protein: CAWWLFGESKNTEAFF. Full variable domain (missing parts from reference TRBV30 and TRBJ1-1): SQTIHQWPATLVQPVGSPLSLECTVEGTSNPNLYWYRQAAGRGLQLLFYSVGIGQISSEVPQNLSASRPQDRQFILSSKKLLLSDSGFYLCAWWLFGESKNTEAFFGQGTRLTVV.

As concerns this clonotype: The germline gene is not matched at one end of the junction; a read error may be the cause. The genes are TRBV27 and TRBJ1-5; unclear D gene. Germline lookup yields CDR1 MNHEY and CDR2 SMNVEV (reference sequence). The CDR3 extends over 15 amino acids. The chain's CDR3 is CASSLGPGFGQPPHF. The CDR3 DNA sequence: TGTGCCAGCAGTTTGGGCCCGGGCTTTGGTCAGCCCCCGCATTTT.

The chain's CDR3 is CASSLNRQGLSSTDTQYF. In DNA form, the CDR3 reads TGTGCCAGCAGCTTAAATAGGCAGGGGCTTTCTAGCACAGATACGCAGTATTTT. The V and J genes are TRBV7-6 and TRBJ2-3; TRBD1 might be the D (6 bases). Deletions cut 2 bases from V and 0 bases from J, with 18 bases between. CDR3 length: 18 amino acids. The germline gives CDR1 SGHVS, CDR2 FNYEAQ.